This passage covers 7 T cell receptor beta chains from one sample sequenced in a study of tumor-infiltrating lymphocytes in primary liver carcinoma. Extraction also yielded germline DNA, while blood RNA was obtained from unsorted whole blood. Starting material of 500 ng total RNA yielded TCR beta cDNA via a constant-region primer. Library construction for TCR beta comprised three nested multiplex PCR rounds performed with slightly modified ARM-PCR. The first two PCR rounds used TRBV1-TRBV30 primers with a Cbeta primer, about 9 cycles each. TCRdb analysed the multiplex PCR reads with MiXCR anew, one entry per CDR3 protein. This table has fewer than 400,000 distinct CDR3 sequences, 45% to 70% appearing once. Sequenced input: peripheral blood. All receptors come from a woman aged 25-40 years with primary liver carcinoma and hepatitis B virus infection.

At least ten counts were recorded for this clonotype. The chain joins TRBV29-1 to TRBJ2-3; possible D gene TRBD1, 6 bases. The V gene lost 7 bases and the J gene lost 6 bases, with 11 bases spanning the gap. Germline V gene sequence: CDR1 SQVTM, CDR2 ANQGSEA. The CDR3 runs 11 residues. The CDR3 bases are TGCAGCGGGGGACAAGACGATACGCAGTATTTT. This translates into CSGGQDDTQYF.

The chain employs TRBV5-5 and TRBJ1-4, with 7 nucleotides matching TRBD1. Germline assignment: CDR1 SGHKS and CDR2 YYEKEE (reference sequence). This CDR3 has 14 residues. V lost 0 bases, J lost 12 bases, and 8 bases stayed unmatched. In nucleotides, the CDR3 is TGTGCCAGCAGCTTGGAAGGGGGCTTAGGTGAACTGTTTTTT. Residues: CASSLEGGLGELFF.

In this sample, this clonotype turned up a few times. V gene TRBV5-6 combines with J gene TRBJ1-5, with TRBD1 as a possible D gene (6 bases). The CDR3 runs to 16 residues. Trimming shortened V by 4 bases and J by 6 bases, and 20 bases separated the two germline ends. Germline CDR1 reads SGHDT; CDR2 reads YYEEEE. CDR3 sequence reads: CASSLFSGESGQPQHF. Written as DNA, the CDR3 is TGTGCCAGCAGCCTCTTTTCAGGGGAGTCGGGTCAGCCCCAGCATTTT.

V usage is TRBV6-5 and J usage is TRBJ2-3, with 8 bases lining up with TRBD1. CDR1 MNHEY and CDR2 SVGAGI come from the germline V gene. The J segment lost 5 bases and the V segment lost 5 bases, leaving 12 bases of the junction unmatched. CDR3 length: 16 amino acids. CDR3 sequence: CASSGRQGPVEDTQYF. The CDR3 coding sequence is TGTGCCAGCAGTGGTAGACAGGGGCCAGTTGAAGATACGCAGTATTTT.

In DNA form, the CDR3 reads TGTGCCAGCAGCTCCGACTGGGGGCTAGCTTTTCAGTACTTC. Protein sequence: CASSSDWGLAFQYF. The chain couples TRBV7-8 to TRBJ2-4; tentatively, D is TRBD1 (6 bases). The CDR3 extends over 14 amino acids. Germline values: CDR1 SGHVS, CDR2 FQNEAQ. Trimming took 4 bases from V and 11 from J, leaving 18 bases between them.

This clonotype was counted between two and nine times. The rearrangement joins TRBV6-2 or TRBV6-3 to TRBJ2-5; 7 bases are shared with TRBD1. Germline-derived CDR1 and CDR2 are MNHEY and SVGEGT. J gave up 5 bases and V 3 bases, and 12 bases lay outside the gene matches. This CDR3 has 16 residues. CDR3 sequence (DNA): TGTGCCAGCAGTTATCCGACAGGGCGCAGGGTGGAGACCCAGTACTTC. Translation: CASSYPTGRRVETQYF.

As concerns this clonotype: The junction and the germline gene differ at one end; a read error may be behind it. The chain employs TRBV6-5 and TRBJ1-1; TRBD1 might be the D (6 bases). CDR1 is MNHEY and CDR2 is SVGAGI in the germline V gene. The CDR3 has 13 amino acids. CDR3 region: CAGRLNRAASAFF. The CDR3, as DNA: TGTGCCGGCAGACTGAACAGGGCGGCGTCAGCCTTCTTT.